The 22 T cell receptor beta chains below were found in one sample sequenced in a study of T cell responses to AZD1222 COVID-19 vaccine (dated by TCRdb to about 2021). The sample's time point label, decoded: about 28 days (+/-7) after the second vaccine dose. Library preparation was by the immunoSEQ multiplex PCR assay. Here the immuneACCESS table is served through TCRdb, limited to in-frame sequences with V and J called. Missing clones are a known gap in these copies; in checked studies unresolved V genes cover under half, and the rest lacks a known reason. This sample is represented by 83,000 or so clones; around 93% of them were singletons. The ten largest clones capture around 30% of the sample. Sequenced material: peripheral blood, taken 28 days after the second AZD1222 dose. All receptors derive from an adult who received the AZD1222 COVID-19 vaccine.

The chain joins TRBV7-2 to TRBJ2-1, with D hard to call. The germline V gene has CDR1 SGHTA and CDR2 FQGNSA. V lost 1 base and J 0 bases, leaving 10 bases between the germline ends. This CDR3 has 16 amino acids. CDR3 bases: TGTGCCAGCAGCTTAGTCGGGCTATACTCCTACAATGAGCAGTTCTTC. Its translation is CASSLVGLYSYNEQFF.

The table lists this clone with a count of one. The chain is built from TRBV11-2 and TRBJ2-1; TRBD2 might be the D (6 bases). V was trimmed by 5 bases and J by 5 bases, leaving 13 bases between them. CDR3 length: 14 residues. CDR1 is SGHAT and CDR2 is FQNNGV in the germline V gene. The CDR3 DNA reads as TGTGCCAGCAGCCCCCCGGGACTCAACAATGAGCAGTTCTTC. This sequence encodes CASSPPGLNNEQFF.

The chain uses TRBV25-1 and TRBJ2-1, with TRBD1 matching 7 bases. The CDR3 is 17 residues long. V lost 6 bases, J lost 0 bases, and 11 bases stayed unmatched. Germline V gene sequence: CDR1 MGHDK, CDR2 SYGVNS. In DNA form, the CDR3 reads TGTGCCAGCAGCCCTCCAACAGGGGCGGCCTCCTACAATGAGCAGTTCTTC. This translates into CASSPPTGAASYNEQFF.

The rearrangement links TRBV7-6 to TRBJ2-2; TRBD1 agrees at 9 bases. The CDR3 runs to 15 residues. Germline V gene data show CDR1 as SGHVS and CDR2 as FNYEAQ. V lost 3 bases and J lost 5; bases outside the gene matches: 4. In DNA, the CDR3 is TGTGCCAGCAGCTTGGGACAGGGCCCAACCGGGGAGCTGTTTTTT. Translated: CASSLGQGPTGELFF.

This clone was seen more than once but under ten times. This chain links TRBV5-6 with TRBJ2-5, with D unresolved. V was cut by 0 bases and J by 5 bases, with 11 bases left in between. Germline-derived CDR1 and CDR2 are SGHDT and YYEEEE. CDR3 length equals 14 residues. CDR3 nucleotides: TGTGCCAGCAGCTTGGGTCTGGGTCGGGAGACCCAGTACTTC. This gives the protein CASSLGLGRETQYF.

The chain employs TRBV4-1 and TRBJ1-1; a possible D gene is TRBD1 (5 bases). V gave up 4 bases and J gave up 5 bases, with 17 bases separating them. Germline-derived CDR1 and CDR2 are MGHRA and YSYEKL. CDR3 size: 15 residues. The chain's CDR3 is CASSPPGPERTEAFF. In nucleotides, the CDR3 is TGCGCCAGCAGCCCCCCAGGGCCTGAGAGGACTGAAGCTTTCTTT.

The chain links TRBV4-2 to TRBJ2-3; 13 nucleotides line up with TRBD2. The ends lost 4 bases at V and 0 bases at J; junction bases unmatched: 7. CDR3 length: 18 residues. Germline CDR1 reads LGHNA; CDR2 reads YNFKEQ. CDR3 residues: CASSLLAGGPSSTDTQYF. The CDR3 DNA reads as TGTGCCAGCAGCCTACTAGCGGGAGGGCCCTCGAGCACAGATACGCAGTATTTT.

The J gene is TRBJ2-1, the V gene TRBV6-2 or TRBV6-3; no clear D. Germline V gene lookup returns CDR1 MNHEY and CDR2 SVGEGT. V shed 5 bases and J shed 16 bases, with 18 bases lying between them. CDR3 length: 12 amino acids. As DNA, the CDR3 is TGTGCCAGCAGTCCCCTGGGTGGCCGGCGATTCTTC. Translating it yields CASSPLGGRRFF.

The chain uses TRBV3-1 (or the pseudogene TRBV3-2) and TRBJ2-3; D unclear. Trimming left V 3 bases short and J 2 bases short, with 9 bases between. The CDR3 runs to 14 residues. Germline values: CDR1 LGHDT, CDR2 YNNKEL (reference sequence). The chain's CDR3 is CASSHGPSTDTQYF. CDR3 coding DNA: TGTGCCAGCAGCCACGGACCCTCCACAGATACGCAGTATTTT.

The chain is built from TRBV2 and TRBJ1-5, with 7 bases identical to TRBD1. The CDR3 consists of 16 residues. Germline-derived CDR1 and CDR2 are SNHLY and FYNNEI. V shed 4 bases, J shed 3 bases, and the junction held 9 bases outside the gene matches. The CDR3 DNA reads TGTGCCAGCAGTGGCCGACAGGGAGGCCTCAATCAGCCCCAGCATTTT. The encoded protein is CASSGRQGGLNQPQHF.

V usage is TRBV29-1 and J usage is TRBJ2-2; 11 nucleotides align to TRBD2. With V trimmed by 7 bases and J by 7 bases, 2 bases remained unmatched. CDR1 is SQVTM, CDR2 ANQGSEA, per germline. This CDR3 contains 12 residues. The CDR3 nucleotides read TGCAGCGGGGGGACTAGCGGCGGGGAGCTGTTTTTT. Encoded protein: CSGGTSGGELFF.

The rearrangement uses TRBV12-5 and TRBJ2-1; D gene unclear. The CDR3 totals 20 residues. The germline V gene has CDR1 LGHNT and CDR2 FRNRAP. V dropped 4 bases and J dropped 0 bases, with 25 bases sitting between them. The CDR3 here is CASGSSPALGSTSSYNEQFF. The CDR3 DNA reads as TGTGCTAGTGGTTCCTCCCCCGCCCTGGGCTCGACAAGCTCCTACAATGAGCAGTTCTTC.

CDR3 sequence (DNA): TGTGCCAGCAGCCAAGTCCGTACAACTAATGAAAAACTGTTTTTT. Translated, it gives CASSQVRTTNEKLFF. The V and J genes are TRBV3-1 (or the pseudogene TRBV3-2) and TRBJ1-4; D gene unclear. This CDR3 has 15 amino acids. The germline V and J ends were trimmed by 1 base and 0 bases, with 6 bases remaining between them. Germline lookup yields CDR1 LGHDT and CDR2 YNNKEL (reference sequence).

The chain uses TRBV30 and TRBJ1-3; TRBD1 aligns across 7 bases. Germline assignment: CDR1 GTSNPN and CDR2 SVGIG (reference sequence). The CDR3 runs 14 residues. The ends lost 0 bases at V and 7 bases at J; junction bases unmatched: 6. The CDR3 protein is CAWSVSDRVNTIYF. In DNA form, the CDR3 reads TGTGCCTGGAGTGTAAGCGACAGGGTGAACACCATATATTTT. Variable domain in full (rest from reference TRBV30 and TRBJ1-3): SQTIHQWPATLVQPVGSPLSLECTVEGTSNPNLYWYRQAAGRGLQLLFYSVGIGQISSEVPQNLSASRPQDRQFILSSKKLLLSDSGFYLCAWSVSDRVNTIYFGEGSWLTVV.

The rearrangement links TRBV7-9 to TRBJ2-1; 8 bases line up with TRBD1. There are 16 residues in the CDR3. V was pared by 5 bases and J by 7 bases, with 13 bases of the junction left unmatched. Germline V gene lookup returns CDR1 SEHNR and CDR2 FQNEAQ (reference sequence). The DNA for the CDR3 is TGTGCCAGCAGCCAGACAGGGGCCACCTCAGGGAATGAGCAGTTCTTC. This gives the protein CASSQTGATSGNEQFF.

The chain employs TRBV7-9 and TRBJ1-2, with unresolved D. The ends were cut back, 0 bases at V and 8 bases at J, with 4 bases in the middle. The CDR3 totals 11 residues. Germline V lookup: CDR1 SEHNR, CDR2 FQNEAQ (reference sequence). The CDR3 DNA follows: TGTGCCAGCAGCTTAGCGGCCGGCTACACCTTC. This sequence encodes CASSLAAGYTF.

This chain uses TRBV7-9 with TRBJ2-3; D may be TRBD1 (7 bases). The CDR3 runs to 17 residues. CDR1 and CDR2 (germline): SEHNR, FQNEAQ (reference sequence). V lost 1 base and J lost 7, with 21 bases in between. The CDR3 DNA follows: TGTGCCAGCAGCTTAGGCAACCGACAGGGCGGGATGAATACGCAGTATTTT. This codes for CASSLGNRQGGMNTQYF.

V and J are TRBV4-3 and TRBJ1-1; D not certain. The germline CDR1 and CDR2 sequences are LGHNA and YSLEER. Trimming removed 1 base from V and 3 bases from J, with 12 bases in between. This CDR3 region has 15 residues. CDR3 in DNA: TGCGCCAGCAGCCAAGTGGGCTTCCGGGACACTGAAGCTTTCTTT. Translated, it gives CASSQVGFRDTEAFF.

The rearrangement joins TRBV10-3 to TRBJ1-1; D may be TRBD1 (5 bases). The CDR3 consists of 15 residues. Germline lookup yields CDR1 ENHRY and CDR2 SYGVKD. V lost 0 bases and J lost 1, with 9 bases in between. CDR3 sequence: CAISESTQGNTEAFF. DNA of the CDR3: TGTGCCATCAGTGAGTCGACGCAGGGGAACACTGAAGCTTTCTTT.

The rearrangement joins TRBV2 to TRBJ1-4, with D possibly matching TRBD1 (6 bases). V shed 7 bases and J shed 2 bases, with 8 bases lying between them. Germline CDR1 reads SNHLY; CDR2 reads FYNNEI. This CDR3 region has 13 residues. The CDR3 DNA reads as TGTGCCAGCAACAGGGACACTAATGAAAAACTGTTTTTT. Residues: CASNRDTNEKLFF.

The table lists this clone with a count of one. In DNA, the CDR3 is TGTGCCACCATAGTGCACAATGAGCAGTTCTTC. Amino acids: CATIVHNEQFF. This chain uses TRBV27 with TRBJ2-1; D remains ambiguous. Germline CDR1 and CDR2: MNHEY and SMNVEV (reference sequence). The CDR3 spans 11 residues. Between the trimmed V and J ends, which lost 10 bases and 5 bases, there was a span of 9 bases.

This clone came up a few times. The chain carries TRBV3-1 (or the pseudogene TRBV3-2) and TRBJ1-5; 7 nucleotides agree with TRBD1. The V gene end was trimmed by 5 bases and the J gene end by 4 bases; junction bases not matched to a gene: 5. Per germline, CDR1 LGHDT and CDR2 YNNKEL (reference sequence). This CDR3 is built from 14 residues. The CDR3 DNA is TGTGCCAGCAGCGACGGGACAGCGAATCAGCCCCAGCATTTT. This sequence encodes CASSDGTANQPQHF.